This entry lists 7 T cell receptor beta chains sequenced from one sample in a study of T cell changes during pregnancy in multiple sclerosis. Clones were read by immunoSEQ multiplex PCR, and TCRdb kept only the in-frame ones, dropping some. The sample lists roughly 30,000 clones, 89% occurring once. Here the sequenced sample was CD8+ T cells from peripheral blood mononuclear cells, taken after pregnancy. All receptors come from a female donor with multiple sclerosis, enrolled in a pregnancy study.

The chain couples TRBV2 to TRBJ2-3; TRBD1 aligns across 7 bases. The CDR3 is made up of 14 amino acids. Germline V gene sequence: CDR1 SNHLY, CDR2 FYNNEI. V lost 6 bases and J lost 2; bases outside the gene matches: 5. Written as DNA, the CDR3 is TGTGCCAGCAGCCTCGACAGGGACACAGATACGCAGTATTTT. Amino acid sequence: CASSLDRDTDTQYF. Using reference TRBV2 and TRBJ2-3 for the parts outside the CDR3, the full variable domain is EPEVTQTPSHQVTQMGQEVILRCVPISNHLYFYWYRQILGQKVEFLVSFYNNEISEKSEIFDDQFSVERPDGSNFTLKIRSTKLEDSAMYFCASSLDRDTDTQYFGPGTRLTVL.

The rearrangement uses TRBV19 and TRBJ2-7; 7 nucleotides agree with TRBD2. The CDR3 spans 15 residues. The V gene's germline CDR1 is LNHDA and CDR2 SQIVND (reference sequence). Trimming removed 5 bases from V and 2 bases from J; junction bases left unmatched: 9. CDR3 loop: CASSATTSATYEQYF. For the CDR3, the DNA is TGTGCCAGTAGTGCCACTACTAGCGCGACCTACGAGCAGTACTTC.

This clone came up once. The chain employs TRBV11-2 and TRBJ2-5; weak D call: TRBD1 (7 bases). CDR1 SGHAT and CDR2 FQNNGV come from the germline V gene. Trimming pared 8 bases from V and 5 bases from J, leaving 15 bases between. The CDR3 runs 13 residues. The CDR3 DNA reads TGTGCCAGCCGGGACAGCGGGTCGGAGACCCAGTACTTC. Translated, it gives CASRDSGSETQYF.

This sequence joins TRBV11-2 and TRBJ2-7; D is perhaps TRBD2 (6 bases). Trimming took 1 base from V and 2 from J, leaving 9 bases between them. From germline, CDR1 is SGHAT and CDR2 FQNNGV. The CDR3 is 14 residues long. DNA for the CDR3: TGTGCCAGCAGCTTAGCCGGGGGTCCCTACGAGCAGTACTTC. Its translation: CASSLAGGPYEQYF.

V and J are TRBV18 and TRBJ1-5; TRBD1 might be the D (6 bases). V was trimmed by 4 bases and J by 0 bases, leaving 13 bases between them. CDR3 length: 16 amino acids. The germline V gene has CDR1 KGHSH and CDR2 LQKENI. The CDR3 spells CASSLKGGNSNQPQHF. The CDR3 DNA reads TGTGCCAGCTCACTAAAGGGGGGGAATAGCAATCAGCCCCAGCATTTT.

CDR3 coding DNA: TGTGCCAGCAGTGAACTAGCGGGAGGTGCAGATACGCAGTATTTT. Its protein is CASSELAGGADTQYF. This sequence joins TRBV6-1 and TRBJ2-3; 11 nucleotides align to TRBD2. J was trimmed by 4 bases and V by 2 bases; bases with no gene match: 2. The length of the CDR3 is 15 residues. The germline V gene encodes CDR1 MNHNS and CDR2 SASEGT.

The chain joins TRBV7-3 to TRBJ2-6; a weak D match, TRBD1 (5 bases). In germline, CDR1 is SGHTA, CDR2 FQGTGA. V was shortened by 5 bases and J by 3 bases, with 11 bases between the two germline ends. There are 15 residues in the CDR3. CDR3 sequence: CASSPQGGGANVLTF. CDR3 sequence (DNA): TGTGCCAGCAGCCCCCAGGGCGGTGGGGCCAACGTCCTGACTTTC.